These 16 T cell receptor beta chains share one sample of origin, sequenced in a study of human thymus T cells. Sequencing was performed with immunoSEQ multiplex PCR; in TCRdb, only in-frame clones are kept and a portion is missing. Of 75,000 to 90,000 clones listed, just over 95% are singletons. Corrective heart surgery yielded the resections from which the thymus tissue came. Source material: thymus tissue. All receptors come from a boy younger than two with a congenital heart defect but otherwise immunologically healthy.

The chain carries TRBV28 and TRBJ2-2; D perhaps matches TRBD1 (6 bases). The CDR3 totals 16 residues. In germline, CDR1 is MDHEN, CDR2 SYDVKM. Trimming stripped 6 bases from V and 5 bases from J, with 19 bases between. The CDR3 coding sequence is TGTGCCAGCAGGAATACCCCGGGACACCTAACCGGGGAGCTGTTTTTT. Encoded protein: CASRNTPGHLTGELFF. Complete variable domain (other parts from reference TRBV28 and TRBJ2-2): DVKVTQSSRYLVKRTGEKVFLECVQDMDHENMFWYRQDPGLGLRLIYFSYDVKMKEKGDIPEGYSVSREKKERFSLILESASTNQTSMYLCASRNTPGHLTGELFFGEGSRLTVL.

This chain links TRBV27 with TRBJ2-5, with 8 bases lining up with TRBD2. From germline, CDR1 is MNHEY and CDR2 SMNVEV (reference sequence). CDR3 length: 17 residues. Losses at the gene ends were 6 bases for V and 4 bases for J; bases not matched to a gene: 16. The CDR3: CASRPRGRGARGETQYF. In nucleotides, the CDR3 is TGTGCCAGCAGGCCTCGGGGGCGGGGGGCAAGGGGAGAGACCCAGTACTTC.

This chain connects TRBV2 to TRBJ2-3; D not certain. V was trimmed by 6 bases and J by 2 bases, leaving 3 bases between them. The CDR3 extends over 11 amino acids. Germline V CDR1 and CDR2: SNHLY, FYNNEI. CDR3 region: CASSPTDTQYF. DNA for the CDR3: TGTGCCAGCAGCCCCACAGATACGCAGTATTTT.

The CDR3 spells CASSGSGVEQETQYF. The CDR3 nucleotides read TGCGCCAGCAGCGGCTCAGGGGTGGAACAAGAGACCCAGTACTTC. This chain uses TRBV5-1 with TRBJ2-5, with a weak D call TRBD1 (6 bases). V lost 4 bases, J lost 2 bases, and 15 bases lay in between. Germline values: CDR1 SGHRS, CDR2 YFSETQ. This CDR3 has 15 amino acids.

This clone showed up just once. This rearrangement joins TRBV28 to TRBJ2-7; weak D call: TRBD1 (6 bases). This CDR3 spans 16 amino acids. The V gene lost 7 bases and the J gene lost 0 bases, with 19 bases spanning the gap. Germline V gene sequence: CDR1 MDHEN, CDR2 SYDVKM. The CDR3 here is CASTYEGTGSSYEQYF. The CDR3 nucleotides read TGTGCCAGCACCTACGAGGGAACAGGGTCCTCCTACGAGCAGTACTTC. Full variable domain (outside the CDR3, taken from reference TRBV28 and TRBJ2-7): DVKVTQSSRYLVKRTGEKVFLECVQDMDHENMFWYRQDPGLGLRLIYFSYDVKMKEKGDIPEGYSVSREKKERFSLILESASTNQTSMYLCASTYEGTGSSYEQYFGPGTRLTVT.

The CDR3 is CASSLNVTGSLSGANVLTF. Here the CDR3 DNA reads TGTGCCAGCAGCCTAAATGTAACAGGGTCCCTCTCTGGGGCCAACGTCCTGACTTTC. This chain joins TRBV7-2 and TRBJ2-6; a possible D gene is TRBD1 (6 bases). The CDR3 runs 19 residues. Germline values: CDR1 SGHTA, CDR2 FQGNSA. V lost 5 bases and J lost 0, with 20 bases in between. Filled out from reference TRBV7-2 and TRBJ2-6, the complete variable domain reads GAGVSQSPSNKVTEKGKDVELRCDPISGHTALYWYRQSLGQGLEFLIYFQGNSAPDKSGLPSDRFSAERTGGSVSTLTIQRTQQEDSAVYLCASSLNVTGSLSGANVLTFGAGSRLTVL.

The chain joins TRBV5-1 to TRBJ2-2, with D unresolved. The germline gives CDR1 SGHRS, CDR2 YFSETQ. Trimming took 1 base from V and 4 from J, leaving 5 bases between them. CDR3 length: 13 amino acids. DNA of the CDR3: TGCGCCAGCAGCTTGTTGGGCACCGGGGAGCTGTTTTTT. Amino acids: CASSLLGTGELFF.

The rearrangement joins TRBV7-6 to TRBJ2-1, with a possible D match to TRBD2 (5 bases). V lost 4 bases and J lost 4, with 17 bases in between. The CDR3 totals 16 residues. The germline CDR1 and CDR2 sequences are SGHVS and FNYEAQ. Here the CDR3 DNA reads TGTGCCAGCAGCTCCCGAGGTCTAGCCCTTTACAATGAGCAGTTCTTC. Translation gives CASSSRGLALYNEQFF.

The chain couples TRBV28 to TRBJ1-5; TRBD1 aligns across 8 bases. The length of the CDR3 is 22 residues. Trimming cost V 2 bases and J 2 bases; bases outside gene matches: 23. Germline lookup yields CDR1 MDHEN and CDR2 SYDVKM. This chain's CDR3 is CASSLPLDPGGQEGEGNQPQHF. For the CDR3, the DNA is TGTGCCAGCAGTTTACCTTTGGACCCCGGGGGACAGGAGGGGGAAGGCAATCAGCCCCAGCATTTT.

This rearrangement joins TRBV5-1 to TRBJ2-3; D call uncertain. There are 11 residues in the CDR3. Germline V gene lookup returns CDR1 SGHRS and CDR2 YFSETQ. V shed 2 bases and J shed 2 bases, with 0 bases lying between them. The CDR3 is CASSFTDTQYF. The CDR3 DNA follows: TGCGCCAGCAGCTTCACAGATACGCAGTATTTT.

This clone came up once. V usage is TRBV6-1 and J usage is TRBJ1-5; D remains ambiguous. Germline V lookup: CDR1 MNHNS, CDR2 SASEGT. V gave up 3 bases and J gave up 5 bases, with 23 bases separating them. The CDR3 has 18 amino acids. This chain's CDR3 is CASSEVKWPGSSYQPQHF. CDR3 nucleotides: TGTGCCAGCAGTGAGGTTAAGTGGCCGGGATCATCGTATCAGCCCCAGCATTTT.

The gene calls are TRBV28 and TRBJ2-1, with 11 bases fitting TRBD2. The CDR3 spans 16 residues. Trimming removed 1 base from V and 9 bases from J; junction bases left unmatched: 8. Germline-derived CDR1 and CDR2 are MDHEN and SYDVKM. The CDR3 sequence is CASSLLAGGPWGEQFF. CDR3 in DNA: TGTGCCAGCAGTTTATTAGCGGGAGGGCCTTGGGGTGAGCAGTTCTTC.

This sequence joins TRBV10-1 and TRBJ1-1; TRBD1 is a possible D gene (5 bases). The CDR3 is 14 amino acids. CDR1 WNHNN and CDR2 SYGVQD come from the germline V gene (reference sequence). Trimming left V 2 bases short and J 1 base short, with 8 bases between. The CDR3 bases are TGCGCCAGCAGTGAGACGACAGCGAACACTGAAGCTTTCTTT. Translating gives CASSETTANTEAFF.

V gene TRBV15 combines with J gene TRBJ2-1; D call uncertain. V was cut by 1 base and J by 4 bases, with 11 bases left in between. In germline, CDR1 is LNHNV, CDR2 YYDKDF (reference sequence). The CDR3 contains 15 residues. CDR3 in amino acids: CATSRVHPLYNEQFF. The CDR3 coding sequence is TGTGCCACCAGCAGAGTACACCCTCTTTACAATGAGCAGTTCTTC.

The rearrangement joins TRBV5-1 to TRBJ2-5; D perhaps matches TRBD2 (6 bases). The length of the CDR3 is 15 residues. CDR1 is SGHRS and CDR2 is YFSETQ in the germline V gene. V was trimmed by 6 bases and J by 4 bases, leaving 19 bases between them. This CDR3 is CASTPRWRGGETQYF. Here the CDR3 DNA reads TGCGCCAGCACCCCCCGGTGGAGGGGTGGAGAGACCCAGTACTTC.

The V and J genes are TRBV7-9 and TRBJ1-2; D unresolved. V lost 2 bases and J 4 bases, leaving 20 bases between the germline ends. CDR1 is SEHNR, CDR2 FQNEAQ, per germline (reference sequence). The CDR3 is 17 amino acids. CDR3 in amino acids: CASSLLFDDSRGYGYTF. The DNA of the CDR3 is TGTGCCAGCAGCTTATTGTTCGACGACTCCCGAGGCTATGGCTACACCTTC.